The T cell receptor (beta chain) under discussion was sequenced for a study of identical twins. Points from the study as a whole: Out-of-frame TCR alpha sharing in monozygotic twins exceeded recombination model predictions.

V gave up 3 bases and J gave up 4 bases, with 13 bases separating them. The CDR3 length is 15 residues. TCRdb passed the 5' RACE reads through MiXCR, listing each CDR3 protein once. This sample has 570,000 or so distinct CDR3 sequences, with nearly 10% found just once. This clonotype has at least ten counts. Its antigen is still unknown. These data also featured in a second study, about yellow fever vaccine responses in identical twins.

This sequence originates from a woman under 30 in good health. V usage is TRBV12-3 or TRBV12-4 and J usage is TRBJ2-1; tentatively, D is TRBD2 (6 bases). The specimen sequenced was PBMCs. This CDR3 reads CASSFGDSGYNEQFF. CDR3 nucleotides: TGTGCCAGCAGTTTCGGGGACTCGGGTTACAATGAGCAGTTCTTC.